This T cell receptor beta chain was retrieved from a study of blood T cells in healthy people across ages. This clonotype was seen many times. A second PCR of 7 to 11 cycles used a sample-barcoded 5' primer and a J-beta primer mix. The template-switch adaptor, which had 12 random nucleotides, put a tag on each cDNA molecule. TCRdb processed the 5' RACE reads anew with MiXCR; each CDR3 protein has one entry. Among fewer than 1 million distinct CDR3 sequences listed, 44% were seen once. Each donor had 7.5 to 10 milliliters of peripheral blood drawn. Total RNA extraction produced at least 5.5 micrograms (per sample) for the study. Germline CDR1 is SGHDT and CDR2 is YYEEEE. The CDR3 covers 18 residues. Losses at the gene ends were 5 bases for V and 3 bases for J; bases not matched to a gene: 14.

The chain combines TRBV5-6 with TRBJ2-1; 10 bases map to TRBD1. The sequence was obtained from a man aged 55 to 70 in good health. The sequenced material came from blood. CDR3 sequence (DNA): TGTGCCAGCAGTCCCACCAAGCGAGACAGGGGGCACTACAATGAGCAGTTCTTC. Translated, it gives CASSPTKRDRGHYNEQFF. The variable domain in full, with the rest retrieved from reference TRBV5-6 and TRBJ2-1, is DAGVTQSPTHLIKTRGQQVTLRCSPKSGHDTVSWYQQALGQGPQFIFQYYEEEERQRGNFPDRFSGHQFPNYSSELNVNALLLGDSALYLCASSPTKRDRGHYNEQFFGPGTRLTVL.